This T cell receptor beta chain is from a study of naive and memory T cell subsets. TCR cDNA received a 3' ligated oligonucleotide that carried a UMI. Input was about 1 to 1,100 ng of DNase-treated total RNA without cell sorting. Ligated cDNA underwent four rounds of PCR with nested alpha and beta constant region primers and SP2. From the 5' RACE reads, TCRdb called clonotypes with MiXCR, one entry per CDR3 protein. The sample comprises more than 45,000 distinct CDR3 sequences, 4% to 5% of which are singletons, and roughly 0.8% rests with the top ten. The study's findings and limits: Potentially, T cell activation and differentiation skew this RNA-based measurement.

Ten or more counts support this clonotype. Its antigen is not identified. Germline lookup yields CDR1 SGHRS and CDR2 YFSETQ. The CDR3 contains 15 residues. The V end lost 2 bases, the J end lost 0 bases, and 11 bases lay between the germline ends. The chain has TRBV5-1 and TRBJ1-1; D is perhaps TRBD1 (6 bases). The TCR originated in a female donor in good health. This CDR3 is CASSFGQLMNTEAFF. The CDR3 DNA is TGCGCCAGCAGCTTCGGACAGTTAATGAACACTGAAGCTTTCTTT.